The source of this T cell receptor (beta chain) is a study of blood T cell repertoires in COVID-19. Study overall: COVID-19 samples from acute and convalescent phases originated in the United States, Italy and Spain. T cells, B-cell-depleted T cells, or PBMCs provided the cDNA or gDNA that served as material.

Methods used by the authors: By means of reference gene primer amplification, nucleated cell counts were estimated. Generated by immunoSEQ multiplex PCR, the TCRdb table keeps only in-frame clones and is missing some. V and J calls and clone size come straight from that table; D and trimming were deduced from the DNA. The sample consists of roughly 30,000 clones, roughly 87% of them appearing once. This clone has at least ten counts. The sample comprised peripheral blood. The sequence derives from a human donor with acute or convalescent COVID-19. The donor label of this sample is uncertain.

CDR3 region: CASSLAGQGNTEAFF. CDR3 nucleotides: TGCGCCAGCAGCTTGGCGGGACAGGGAAACACTGAAGCTTTCTTT. The rearrangement uses TRBV5-1 and TRBJ1-1; 9 bases match TRBD1. Germline-derived CDR1 and CDR2 are SGHRS and YFSETQ. The CDR3 is 15 residues long. Trimming cost V 0 bases and J 2 bases; bases outside gene matches: 2.